Listed below are T cell receptor beta chains from one sample, sequenced in a study of cytomegalovirus exposure and HLA in healthy donors. Data came from immunoSEQ multiplex PCR; TCRdb stores just in-frame clones and leaves some out. The profile shows 150,000 to 180,000 clones, 86% of them singletons. The sample taken for sequencing was PBMCs. All receptors come from a man in his late teens or twenties in good health and CMV-seropositive. Both conserved end residues are part of each CDR3. Fields, in order: V gene, CDR3 length, CDR3 protein.

v_gene: TRBV19; len: 14; CDR3aa: CASSRDRGEGEQFF
v_gene: TRBV9; len: 14; CDR3aa: CASSVERDFTEAFF
v_gene: TRBV7-9; len: 13; CDR3aa: CASSRLRELGYTF
v_gene: TRBV4-3; len: 16; CDR3aa: CASSQVGEARSYEQYF
v_gene: TRBV5-1; len: 16; CDR3aa: CASSLVAGYMNTEAFF
v_gene: TRBV4-1; len: 15; CDR3aa: CASSQVWTSGGGEYF
v_gene: TRBV7-7; len: 15; CDR3aa: CASSPNLAGVETQYF
v_gene: TRBV7-2; len: 15; CDR3aa: CASSLMGTTNTEAFF
v_gene: TRBV7-6; len: 18; CDR3aa: CASSLGGAGTVPRSEQFF
v_gene: TRBV30; len: 14; CDR3aa: CAQLGRSTNEKLFF
v_gene: TRBV6-5; len: 14; CDR3aa: CASSSQGSNQPQHF
v_gene: TRBV6-5; len: 14; CDR3aa: CASSLLTGGTEAFF
v_gene: TRBV6-6; len: 16; CDR3aa: CASSYAQDRGPTEAFF
v_gene: TRBV18; len: 15; CDR3aa: CASSPQSGAPQPQHF
v_gene: TRBV29-1; len: 12; CDR3aa: CSVERRAAEAFF
v_gene: TRBV7-6; len: 13; CDR3aa: CASSSPRTDTQYF
v_gene: TRBV4-3; len: 16; CDR3aa: CASSKGGPYSNQPQHF
v_gene: TRBV5-8; len: 16; CDR3aa: CASSFPVVAGVDEQYF
v_gene: TRBV4-1; len: 15; CDR3aa: CASSQGGGGNEKLFF
v_gene: TRBV21-1; len: 20; CDR3aa: CASSNGDRRLAGPFSYEQYF
v_gene: TRBV7-9; len: 18; CDR3aa: CASSLALWTSGRAVEQYF
v_gene: TRBV5-1; len: 14; CDR3aa: CASSLGQSTGELFF